This TCR beta chain was captured by sequencing in a study of T-cell memory formation after mild COVID-19. Study overall: Clusters were largely donor specific. Study results and limitations: Researchers could not confirm that second-wave clones peaking on day 37 targeted SARS-CoV-2. CD8+ contracting clones occupied EMRA, while CD4+ ones occupied mainly CM and EM. Clones shrinking between day 15 and 85 showed a balanced CD4/CD8 split, and those that grew later tilted toward CD4+.

The CDR3 extends over 14 amino acids. V trimming: 6 bases; J trimming: 8 bases; junction bases outside the gene matches: 10. TCRdb reprocessed the 5' RACE reads with MiXCR, giving one entry per CDR3 protein. This sample has 150,000 to 200,000 distinct CDR3 sequences; 14% occur once, and the top ten carry around an eighth. Notes on this clonotype: The antigen is unknown.

The chain employs TRBV12-3 or TRBV12-4 and TRBJ1-2, with 9 bases that match TRBD1. The sequence was obtained from an adult woman who had mild COVID-19 (a few samples of this study predate the infection). Cell type and time point are not known. The sample comprised PBMCs or a T cell subset sorted from them (not recorded which). CDR3 residues: CASSVGDRDQGYTF. DNA of the CDR3: TGTGCCAGCAGCGTAGGGGACAGGGATCAGGGCTACACCTTC.